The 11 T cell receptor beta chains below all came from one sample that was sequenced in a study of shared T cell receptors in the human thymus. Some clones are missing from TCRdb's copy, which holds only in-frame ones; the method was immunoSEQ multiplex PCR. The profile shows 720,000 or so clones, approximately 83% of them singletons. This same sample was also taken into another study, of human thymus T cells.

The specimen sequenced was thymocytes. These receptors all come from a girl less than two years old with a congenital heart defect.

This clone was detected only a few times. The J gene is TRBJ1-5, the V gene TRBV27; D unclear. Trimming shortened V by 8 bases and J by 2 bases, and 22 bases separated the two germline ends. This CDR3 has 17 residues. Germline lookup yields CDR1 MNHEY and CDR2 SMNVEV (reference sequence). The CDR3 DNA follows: TGTGCCAGCCAATTACCCGGGTCCCCCAACGGCAATCAGCCCCAGCATTTT. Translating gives CASQLPGSPNGNQPQHF.

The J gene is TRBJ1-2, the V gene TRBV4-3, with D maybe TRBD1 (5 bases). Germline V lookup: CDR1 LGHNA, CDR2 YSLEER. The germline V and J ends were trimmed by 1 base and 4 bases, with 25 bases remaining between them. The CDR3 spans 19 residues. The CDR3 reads CASSQGIVGGVNDSYGYTF. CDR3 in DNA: TGCGCCAGCAGCCAAGGGATTGTAGGTGGGGTCAACGACAGCTATGGCTACACCTTC.

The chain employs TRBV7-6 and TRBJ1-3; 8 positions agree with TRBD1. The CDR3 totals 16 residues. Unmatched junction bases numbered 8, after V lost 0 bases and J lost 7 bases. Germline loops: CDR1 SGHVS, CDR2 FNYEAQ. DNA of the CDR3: TGTGCCAGCAGCTTAGCGCCCCAGGGGGCAAGGAACACCATATATTTT. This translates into CASSLAPQGARNTIYF.

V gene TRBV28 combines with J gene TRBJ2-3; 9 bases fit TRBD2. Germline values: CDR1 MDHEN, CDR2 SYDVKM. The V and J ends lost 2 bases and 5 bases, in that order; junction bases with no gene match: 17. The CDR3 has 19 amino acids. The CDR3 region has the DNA TGTGCCAGCAGTTTACGTATCCGATTCGGAAGCGGGGGGCAAGATACGCAGTATTTT. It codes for CASSLRIRFGSGGQDTQYF.

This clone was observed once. This CDR3 is CATSRLYEVGANTEAFF. For the CDR3, the DNA is TGTGCCACCAGCAGATTATACGAGGTAGGGGCGAACACTGAAGCTTTCTTT. This chain connects TRBV15 to TRBJ1-1; tentatively, D is TRBD1 (5 bases). Germline V lookup: CDR1 LNHNV, CDR2 YYDKDF (reference sequence). Deletions cut 2 bases from V and 1 base from J, with 17 bases between. CDR3 size: 17 residues.

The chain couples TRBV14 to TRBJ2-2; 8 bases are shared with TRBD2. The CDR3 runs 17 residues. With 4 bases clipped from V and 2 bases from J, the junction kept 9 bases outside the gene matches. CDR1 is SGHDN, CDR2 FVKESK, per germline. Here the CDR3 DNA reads TGTGCCAGCAGCCTTGCCGGGGGGGGGCGAAACACCGGGGAGCTGTTTTTT. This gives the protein CASSLAGGGRNTGELFF.

The DNA for the CDR3 is TGTGCCAGTACCTTACTACCAACAGGGTGGGGACCGTCTGGAAACACCATATATTTT. Residues: CASTLLPTGWGPSGNTIYF. The chain uses TRBV2 and TRBJ1-3; D is perhaps TRBD1 (6 bases). This CDR3 comprises 19 residues. The V end was cut by 9 bases, the J end by 1 base, with 28 bases between. Germline V CDR1 and CDR2: SNHLY, FYNNEI.

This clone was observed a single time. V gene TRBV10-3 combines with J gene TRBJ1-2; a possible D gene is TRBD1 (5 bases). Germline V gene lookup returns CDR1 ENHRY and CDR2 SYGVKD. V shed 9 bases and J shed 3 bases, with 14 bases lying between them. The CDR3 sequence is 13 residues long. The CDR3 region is CAISTDTHYGYTF. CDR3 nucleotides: TGTGCCATATCGACAGACACACACTATGGCTACACCTTC.

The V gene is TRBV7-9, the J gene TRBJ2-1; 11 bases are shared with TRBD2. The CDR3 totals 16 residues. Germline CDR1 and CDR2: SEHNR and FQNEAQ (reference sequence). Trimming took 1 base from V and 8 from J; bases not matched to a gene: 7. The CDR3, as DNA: TGTGCCAGCAGCTTAGGGCTAGCGGGGGGCGCCGATGAGCAGTTCTTC. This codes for CASSLGLAGGADEQFF.

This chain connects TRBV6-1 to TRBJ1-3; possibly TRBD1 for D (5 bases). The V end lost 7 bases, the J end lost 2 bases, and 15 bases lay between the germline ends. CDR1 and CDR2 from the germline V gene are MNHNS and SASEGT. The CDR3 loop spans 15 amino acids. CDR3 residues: CASTEAGEPGNTIYF. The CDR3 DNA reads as TGTGCCAGCACCGAGGCGGGGGAACCTGGAAACACCATATATTTT.

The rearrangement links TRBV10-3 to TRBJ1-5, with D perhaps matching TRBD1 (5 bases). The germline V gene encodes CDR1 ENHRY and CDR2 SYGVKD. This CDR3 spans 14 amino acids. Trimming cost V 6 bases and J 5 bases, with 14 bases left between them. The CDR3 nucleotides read TGTGCCATCAGGTCCGGGGGAGGGGATCAGCCCCAGCATTTT. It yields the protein CAIRSGGGDQPQHF.